What follows are 28 T cell receptor beta chains derived from one specimen sequenced in a study of cytomegalovirus exposure and HLA in healthy donors. Use of 60 Vbeta and 13 Jbeta primers characterized the PCR. Only in-frame clones appear in the TCRdb table, and some are missing; sequencing was by immunoSEQ multiplex PCR. The sample records some 81,000 clones, 73% being singletons. The sequenced material came from PBMCs. These receptors were obtained from a woman aged 40 to 50 in good health and CMV-seropositive.

The V and J genes are TRBV28 and TRBJ2-5; 10 bases are shared with TRBD1. The germline gives CDR1 MDHEN, CDR2 SYDVKM. V shed 5 bases, J shed 5 bases, and the junction held 11 bases outside the gene matches. This CDR3 contains 16 residues. The CDR3 DNA sequence: TGTGCCAGCAGTCCCCCCCTGACAGGGGGCTGGGAGACCCAGTACTTC. Translating gives CASSPPLTGGWETQYF.

This clone was seen more than once but under ten times. This chain links TRBV5-1 with TRBJ2-3; TRBD2 aligns across 13 bases. Per germline, CDR1 SGHRS and CDR2 YFSETQ. The CDR3 totals 15 residues. Trimming at V came to 3 bases and at J to 6 bases, leaving 4 bases not matched to a gene. CDR3 region: CASSWTSGGGDTQYF. The CDR3 DNA reads as TGCGCCAGCAGCTGGACTAGCGGGGGTGGGGATACGCAGTATTTT.

The chain links TRBV28 to TRBJ1-5; 11 nucleotides agree with TRBD1. The junction had 7 bases not matched to a gene; V was cut back by 7 bases and J by 8 bases. The length of the CDR3 is 14 residues. The germline CDR1 and CDR2 sequences are MDHEN and SYDVKM. CDR3 protein: CASKTGTGGKPQHF. The CDR3 coding sequence is TGTGCCAGCAAAACCGGGACAGGGGGTAAGCCCCAGCATTTT. Full variable domain (missing parts from reference TRBV28 and TRBJ1-5): DVKVTQSSRYLVKRTGEKVFLECVQDMDHENMFWYRQDPGLGLRLIYFSYDVKMKEKGDIPEGYSVSREKKERFSLILESASTNQTSMYLCASKTGTGGKPQHFGDGTRLSIL.

The chain carries TRBV7-9 and TRBJ2-1, with 13 bases fitting TRBD2. V trimming: 5 bases; J trimming: 7 bases; junction bases outside the gene matches: 11. CDR1 and CDR2 (germline): SEHNR, FQNEAQ (reference sequence). This CDR3 has 17 residues. The DNA for the CDR3 is TGTGCCAGCAGCGTTACTCCGGGACTAGCGGGAACGAATGAGCAGTTCTTC. Protein: CASSVTPGLAGTNEQFF.

This clone was counted between two and nine times. This sequence joins TRBV5-6 and TRBJ2-7; D is ambiguous. The CDR3 length is 12 residues. Looked up from germline, CDR1 is SGHDT and CDR2 is YYEEEE. V gave up 2 bases and J gave up 6 bases, with 9 bases separating them. In DNA form, the CDR3 reads TGTGCCAGCAGCTTCCAGGTGGTCGAGCAGTACTTC. This sequence encodes CASSFQVVEQYF. The full variable domain, rest sourced from reference TRBV5-6 and TRBJ2-7, is DAGVTQSPTHLIKTRGQQVTLRCSPKSGHDTVSWYQQALGQGPQFIFQYYEEEERQRGNFPDRFSGHQFPNYSSELNVNALLLGDSALYLCASSFQVVEQYFGPGTRLTVT.

This chain connects TRBV27 to TRBJ1-4; 8 nucleotides agree with TRBD1. This CDR3 has 14 residues. CDR1 MNHEY and CDR2 SMNVEV come from the germline V gene (reference sequence). V shed 6 bases, J shed 6 bases, and the junction held 6 bases outside the gene matches. The DNA of the CDR3 is TGTGCCAGCAGCCCGGACAGGGCTCATGAAAAACTGTTTTTT. The encoded protein is CASSPDRAHEKLFF.

The rearrangement joins TRBV7-2 to TRBJ2-2; a weak D match, TRBD1 (6 bases). With 5 bases removed from V and 4 bases from J, the gap between germline ends came to 14 bases. This CDR3 region has 15 residues. Germline V lookup: CDR1 SGHTA, CDR2 FQGNSA. The CDR3 DNA reads TGTGCCAGCAGCCGGGACATCTTACCCACCGGGGAGCTGTTTTTT. Its translation is CASSRDILPTGELFF.

A remark on this clone: Compared with germline, one end of the junction differs, possibly owing to a read error. The chain employs TRBV7-9 and TRBJ1-1, with D possibly TRBD1 on 6 matching bases. Germline V gene data show CDR1 as SEHNR and CDR2 as FQNEAQ (reference sequence). This CDR3 comprises 14 residues. The CDR3 bases are TGTGCCAGCAGCCTAGCACAGGGCGCCCCCGAAGCTTTCTTT. The encoded protein is CASSLAQGAPEAFF.

The chain recombines TRBV5-1 with TRBJ1-2; D remains unclear. The CDR3 contains 12 residues. V was trimmed by 5 bases and J by 3 bases, leaving 8 bases between them. Germline values: CDR1 SGHRS, CDR2 YFSETQ. CDR3 DNA sequence: TGCGCCAGCAGGGTGGCAGACTATGGCTACACCTTC. Amino acids: CASRVADYGYTF.

The CDR3 sequence is CASTPGTYSNQPQHF. The CDR3 region has the DNA TGTGCCAGCACCCCCGGGACATATAGCAATCAGCCCCAGCATTTT. This chain links TRBV19 with TRBJ1-5, with D tentatively TRBD1 (6 bases). This CDR3 contains 15 residues. Germline V gives CDR1 LNHDA, CDR2 SQIVND (reference sequence). V was trimmed by 9 bases and J by 0 bases, leaving 15 bases between them. The full variable domain, its missing parts supplied by reference TRBV19 and TRBJ1-5, is DGGITQSPKYLFRKEGQNVTLSCEQNLNHDAMYWYRQDPGQGLRLIYYSQIVNDFQKGDIAEGYSVSREKKESFPLTVTSAQKNPTAFYLCASTPGTYSNQPQHFGDGTRLSIL.

This chain joins TRBV18 and TRBJ2-1; weak D call: TRBD2 (6 bases). This CDR3 is built from 14 residues. Germline loops: CDR1 KGHSH, CDR2 LQKENI. V lost 3 bases and J 7 bases, leaving 13 bases between the germline ends. The DNA of the CDR3 is TGTGCCAGCTCACCTAGCGGAGGGCGTAATGAGCAGTTCTTC. Amino acid sequence: CASSPSGGRNEQFF.

The rearrangement joins TRBV2 to TRBJ1-3; possibly TRBD1 for D (5 bases). The CDR3 consists of 16 residues. The germline V gene has CDR1 SNHLY and CDR2 FYNNEI. Between the trimmed V and J ends, which lost 6 bases and 0 bases, there was a span of 15 bases. The CDR3, as DNA: TGTGCCAGCAGATCCGGGACTGCGACCTCTGGAAACACCATATATTTT. Translated, it gives CASRSGTATSGNTIYF.

This chain connects TRBV10-1 to TRBJ1-4; possible D gene TRBD1, 5 bases. The germline gives CDR1 WNHNN, CDR2 SYGVQD (reference sequence). CDR3 length: 21 residues. V was shortened by 0 bases and J by 0 bases, with 23 bases between the two germline ends. CDR3 amino acids: CASSESGDRGIVGTTNEKLFF. CDR3 in DNA: TGCGCCAGCAGTGAGTCCGGAGACAGAGGTATCGTGGGTACAACTAATGAAAAACTGTTTTTT.

The V gene is TRBV15, the J gene TRBJ2-3; D is possibly TRBD2 (6 bases). CDR1 is LNHNV and CDR2 is YYDKDF in the germline V gene (reference sequence). V was pared by 9 bases and J by 3 bases, with 13 bases between. The CDR3 sequence is 13 residues long. Here the CDR3 reads CATGGRWTDTQYF. CDR3 nucleotide sequence: TGTGCCACAGGAGGGAGGTGGACAGATACGCAGTATTTT.

This clone was detected a few times. The chain joins TRBV10-1 to TRBJ1-4; D may be TRBD1 (6 bases). The V end was cut by 5 bases, the J end by 11 bases, with 18 bases between. The length of the CDR3 is 14 residues. Germline loops: CDR1 WNHNN, CDR2 SYGVQD (reference sequence). DNA for the CDR3: TGCGCCAGCAGTCCCACAGGGAACCCGACTAAACTGTTTTTT. Amino acids: CASSPTGNPTKLFF.

The chain has TRBV19 and TRBJ1-1; 7 bases map to TRBD1. Trimming took 4 bases from V and 4 from J; bases not matched to a gene: 12. This CDR3 is 16 amino acids long. Looked up from germline, CDR1 is LNHDA and CDR2 is SQIVND (reference sequence). Written as DNA, the CDR3 is TGTGCCAGTAGTAGCGACAGGGTAAGGGTGAGCACTGAAGCTTTCTTT. Translation gives CASSSDRVRVSTEAFF.

J is TRBJ2-7 and V is TRBV27; no firm D call. The V end lost 3 bases, the J end lost 3 bases, and 12 bases lay between the germline ends. Per germline, CDR1 MNHEY and CDR2 SMNVEV (reference sequence). The CDR3 sequence is 14 residues long. The CDR3, as DNA: TGTGCCAGCAGTTTTAGAAGCACCGTCTACGAGCAGTACTTC. Translation gives CASSFRSTVYEQYF.

The chain uses TRBV2 and TRBJ1-2; no clear D gene. The ends were cut back, 1 base at V and 1 base at J, with 4 bases in the middle. Germline V gene sequence: CDR1 SNHLY, CDR2 FYNNEI. This CDR3 spans 13 amino acids. CDR3 protein: CASSEGSNYGYTF. The CDR3 coding sequence is TGTGCCAGCAGTGAAGGCAGTAACTATGGCTACACCTTC.

V gene TRBV2 combines with J gene TRBJ2-7; D unclear. Looked up from germline, CDR1 is SNHLY and CDR2 is FYNNEI. Deletions cut 2 bases from V and 3 bases from J, with 8 bases between. There are 13 residues in the CDR3. The chain's CDR3 is CASSEYVVYEQYF. The CDR3 DNA reads TGTGCCAGCAGTGAATACGTAGTCTACGAGCAGTACTTC.

The chain combines TRBV14 with TRBJ2-5, with 8 bases identical to TRBD1. Germline V gene lookup returns CDR1 SGHDN and CDR2 FVKESK. J was trimmed by 5 bases and V by 2 bases; bases with no gene match: 7. The CDR3 extends over 15 amino acids. CDR3 nucleotide sequence: TGTGCCAGCAGCCAACGACAGGGGTTCAGGGAGACCCAGTACTTC. This sequence encodes CASSQRQGFRETQYF.

The rearrangement uses TRBV18 and TRBJ1-2; TRBD1 matches at 9 bases. The trim removed 3 bases at V and 8 bases at J, leaving 7 bases unmatched. The CDR3 length is 14 residues. Germline assignment: CDR1 KGHSH and CDR2 LQKENI. CDR3 sequence: CASSPGTGTGGYTF. The CDR3 DNA is TGTGCCAGCTCACCTGGGACAGGGACAGGGGGCTACACCTTC.

The rearrangement joins TRBV19 to TRBJ1-1; a weak D match, TRBD1 (6 bases). Trimming pared 6 bases from V and 3 bases from J, leaving 11 bases between. The CDR3 spans 13 residues. CDR1 LNHDA and CDR2 SQIVND come from the germline V gene (reference sequence). Here the CDR3 DNA reads TGTGCCAGTAGGGAAGGGGGTGACACTGAAGCTTTCTTT. Its translation: CASREGGDTEAFF.

The rearrangement links TRBV30 to TRBJ1-5, with 8 bases matching TRBD1. V dropped 3 bases and J dropped 6; count of bases not matched to a gene: 4. This CDR3 has 13 residues. Germline assignment: CDR1 GTSNPN and CDR2 SVGIG (reference sequence). CDR3 in amino acids: CAWRGQGTQPQHF. The CDR3 DNA reads as TGTGCCTGGAGAGGACAGGGCACTCAGCCCCAGCATTTT.

The chain is built from TRBV4-1 and TRBJ1-1; D ambiguous. V was clipped by 4 bases and J by 1 base, with 13 bases between them. The germline gives CDR1 MGHRA, CDR2 YSYEKL. This CDR3 is 15 amino acids long. In DNA, the CDR3 is TGCGCCAGCAGCCGCGGCAGCCCCCCGAACACTGAAGCTTTCTTT. Translation gives CASSRGSPPNTEAFF.

This clone has just one count. The chain employs TRBV5-4 and TRBJ2-7; TRBD2 aligns across 13 bases. CDR1 is SGHNT, CDR2 YYREEE, per germline (reference sequence). V lost 4 bases, J lost 3 bases, and 4 bases stayed unmatched. The CDR3 is 15 amino acids. CDR3 nucleotide sequence: TGTGCCAGCAGCGAAGGACTAGCGGGGGACTACGAGCAGTACTTC. As protein: CASSEGLAGDYEQYF.

CDR3 residues: CASSFPGGPYEQYF. In DNA form, the CDR3 reads TGTGCCAGCAGCTTCCCGGGGGGCCCCTACGAGCAGTACTTC. The V gene is TRBV5-8, the J gene TRBJ2-7, with D maybe TRBD2 (7 bases). The germline gives CDR1 SGHTS, CDR2 YDEGEE. This CDR3 has 14 residues. V was clipped by 2 bases and J by 2 bases, with 11 bases between them.

A few counts support this clone. This chain links TRBV12-5 with TRBJ1-1; D remains ambiguous. Germline loops: CDR1 LGHNT, CDR2 FRNRAP. The CDR3 sequence is 15 residues long. Trimming cost V 0 bases and J 3 bases, with 11 bases left between them. This chain's CDR3 is CASGLVEGLDTEAFF. DNA of the CDR3: TGTGCTAGTGGTTTGGTAGAGGGATTGGACACTGAAGCTTTCTTT.

The V gene is TRBV15, the J gene TRBJ1-4, with a weak D call TRBD1 (6 bases). The length of the CDR3 is 15 residues. Germline V lookup: CDR1 LNHNV, CDR2 YYDKDF (reference sequence). Trimming shortened V by 6 bases and J by 9 bases, and 20 bases separated the two germline ends. CDR3 sequence (DNA): TGTGCCACCAGAGGGTGGCAGGGGACCTCCCAAAAACTGTTTTTT. Protein sequence: CATRGWQGTSQKLFF.